This is a list of T cell receptor beta chains from one sample in a study of blood T cell repertoires in COVID-19. This table comes from immunoSEQ multiplex PCR, and its TCRdb copy is limited to in-frame clones, with some not included. The repertoire holds 250,000 to 400,000 clones, with around 89% as singletons. The sequencing sample was made of peripheral blood. The receptor set was obtained from a woman in her 30s with COVID-19, enrolled during active disease. CDR3s include the opening cysteine and the closing phenylalanine or tryptophan. The order of the fields is clone size, V gene, J gene, CDR3 protein. The size entry is marked missing in some rows and otherwise reads once, few, many or a size class.

-	TRBV7-2	TRBJ2-5	CASSSDRGETQYF
-	TRBV7-2	TRBJ2-5	CASSLGTKETQYF
few	TRBV6-5	TRBJ1-6	CASSLGQGYRSPLHF
-	TRBV7-6	TRBJ2-7	CASSGLWGRAGEQYF
-	TRBV7-2	TRBJ1-1	CASSLVAQGPAEAFF
-	TRBV11-2	TRBJ2-1	CASSSLRVEQFF
once	TRBV6-1	TRBJ1-5	CASSEQGSNQPQHF
-	TRBV23-1	TRBJ2-2	CASRRTGALFTNTGELFF
-	TRBV7-9	TRBJ1-4	CASSPISQGEGEKLFF
-	TRBV5-1	TRBJ1-2	CASSLDGYGYTF
-	TRBV5-5	TRBJ2-3	CASSLGDRGRMDTQYF
-	TRBV9	TRBJ1-1	CASSVVATVGLGERTEAFF
-	TRBV6-1	TRBJ2-7	CASSEQGQTYEQYF
once	TRBV28	TRBJ2-5	CASSLRDSNQYF
-	TRBV6-5	TRBJ2-7	CASRSGRLEYEQYF
-	TRBV4-1	TRBJ2-1	CASSHQWGDYNEQFF
-	TRBV23-1	TRBJ2-1	CASSRHRIGGTNNEQFF
-	TRBV7-2	TRBJ2-3	CASSETGEGTDTQYF
few	TRBV6-5	TRBJ1-1	CASSYSGQGWTEAFF
-	TRBV9	TRBJ1-2	CASSVTTGPHTF
-	TRBV6-5	TRBJ1-1	CASSYRTLTGTEAFF
once	TRBV5-4	TRBJ2-3	CASRKGDRNTDTQYF
-	TRBV4-1	TRBJ1-5	CASSRTGQGYQPQHF
-	TRBV4-2	TRBJ1-1	CASSQVRTAIIAFF
-	TRBV28	TRBJ1-3	CASSLWRGRNTIYF
-	TRBV9	TRBJ2-3	CASSVEASPGADTQYF
-	TRBV6-5	TRBJ1-3	CASSIEGQPGNTIYF
-	TRBV9	TRBJ2-1	CASSVGMLAGVNEQFF
-	TRBV30	TRBJ1-4	CAWGRGRDNEKLFF
-	TRBV15	TRBJ1-4	CATSIQATNEKLFF
-	TRBV28	TRBJ1-3	CASSFGLGGFGNTIYF
-	TRBV5-6	TRBJ2-3	CASSLAGLVARTDTQYF
-	TRBV27	TRBJ2-4	CASSLYPGGIQYF
-	TRBV6-5	TRBJ2-2	CASSYRGGELFF
once	TRBV10-3	TRBJ2-5	CATLERELETQYF
once	TRBV5-1	TRBJ1-2	CASSLAPISYGYTF
-	TRBV9	TRBJ2-3	CASSVDQGTDTQYF
-	TRBV28	TRBJ1-5	CASSPTGRGWQPQHF
few	TRBV28	TRBJ1-1	CASRGVGNTEAFF
-	TRBV7-8	TRBJ2-5	CASSSVGDQETQYF
-	TRBV6-2/TRBV6-3	TRBJ1-2	CASSYGGNYGYTF
-	TRBV5-4	TRBJ2-2	CASTSTGRKTGELFF
-	TRBV29-1	TRBJ1-5	CSVATGPAWPQHF
-	TRBV6-5	TRBJ2-1	CASRQGIYNEQFF
-	TRBV11-3	TRBJ2-4	CASQSSVAKNIQYF
-	TRBV6-1	TRBJ1-4	CASSEGTANEKLFF
-	TRBV5-6	TRBJ1-2	CASSFPGYYGYTF
-	TRBV7-9	TRBJ2-1	CASSFLTSPASGEQFF
-	TRBV5-4	TRBJ2-3	CASSTRTRRTDTQYF
-	TRBV7-9	TRBJ1-1	CASSFETGFTEAFF
-	TRBV5-1	TRBJ2-1	CASSRTGATNEQFF
-	TRBV2	TRBJ2-3	CASSSWGLAGESTDTQYF
-	TRBV19	TRBJ2-1	CASSTLGTYSYNEQFF
once	TRBV9	TRBJ1-2	CASSGASYGYTF
-	TRBV5-4	TRBJ1-2	CASSLAGGYPYGYTF